This entry concerns a single T cell receptor (beta chain). This entry belongs to a study of CD8 T cells in Susac syndrome. The CDR3 extends over 15 amino acids. V shed 6 bases and J shed 7 bases, with 18 bases lying between them. Germline V gene sequence: CDR1 SGHTA, CDR2 FQGTGA. The RNA input was 0.5 to 1 ug, and it was reverse transcribed with random hexamers. TCRdb called the immunoSEQ multiplex PCR reads again in MiXCR, with one record for every CDR3 protein. Here the sample spans approximately 190,000 distinct CDR3 sequences, roughly 92% being singletons. This clonotype originated in a human donor in good health. The chain uses TRBV7-3 and TRBJ2-2; possible D gene TRBD2, 5 bases. Input material: CD4+ T cells from PBMCs. The CDR3 coding sequence is TGTGCCAGCAGGGGAGAGGGCCTCCCCAGCGGGGAGCTGTTTTTT. Its protein is CASRGEGLPSGELFF.